This T cell receptor (beta chain) was recovered during a study of cytomegalovirus exposure and HLA in healthy donors. At the level of the study: Out of several hundred genotyped donors, approximately 84% belonged to the Caucasian-associated ancestry cluster. Study observations and caveats: A later analysis linked a missense DCLRE1C variant to TCR beta V- and J-gene trimming. Several of the most significant clusters appeared, in a later analysis, to be linked to common viral pathogens. In vitro confirmation showed three CMV-associated chains to be CMV antigen specific.

Germline V gene lookup returns CDR1 SGHTA and CDR2 FQGTGA. Trimming cost V 2 bases and J 4 bases; bases outside gene matches: 0. The CDR3 contains 14 residues. PCR used 60 Vbeta primers and 13 Jbeta primers. Clones were read by immunoSEQ multiplex PCR, and TCRdb kept only the in-frame ones, dropping some. This table holds some 110,000 clones, around 70% found once. As concerns this clone: Its antigen is unknown.

This chain uses TRBV7-3 with TRBJ2-3, with 10 positions matching TRBD1. The TCR comes from a man aged 30 to 39 in good health and CMV-seropositive. The source material was PBMCs. The CDR3 nucleotides are TGTGCCAGCAGCTTAGGACAGGGGGCAGATACGCAGTATTTT. Translated, it gives CASSLGQGADTQYF.